The T cell receptor beta chain described here comes from a study of CD8 T cells in ankylosing spondylitis. This clonotype came up many times. Antigen: not known. TCRdb re-derived calls from the 5' RACE reads in MiXCR, one entry per CDR3 protein. The table has fewer than 650,000 distinct CDR3 sequences, roughly 13% seen once. The CDR3 has 15 amino acids. CDR1 and CDR2 from the germline V gene are SEHNR and FQNEAQ (reference sequence). With 0 bases removed from V and 5 bases from J, the gap between germline ends came to 13 bases. Broader study findings: Some of the motif variants had earlier been found in reactive arthritis patients' fluid and blood. Reports say disease-linked clones showed up significantly more in matched ankylosing spondylitis synovial fluid. A TCR beta motif of roughly 8 highly homologous variants seemed to mark ankylosing spondylitis blood. Disease-associated clonotypes exhibited CD8+ identity and were relatively infrequent in peripheral blood.

Sequencing used blood, either unsorted or a sorted T cell fraction (not recorded which). This rearrangement joins TRBV7-9 to TRBJ1-1; no clear D. The TCR comes from a male donor with ankylosing spondylitis. DNA of the CDR3: TGTGCCAGCAGCTTAGCCCTACCGGGGTGGACTGAAGCTTTCTTT. It specifies CASSLALPGWTEAFF. Filled out from reference TRBV7-9 and TRBJ1-1, the complete variable domain reads DTGVSQNPRHKITKRGQNVTFRCDPISEHNRLYWYRQTLGQGPEFLTYFQNEAQLEKSRLLSDRFSAERPKGSFSTLEIQRTEQGDSAMYLCASSLALPGWTEAFFGQGTRLTVV.